These 17 T cell receptor beta chains share one sample of origin, sequenced in a study of T cell responses to AZD1222 COVID-19 vaccine. Generated by immunoSEQ multiplex PCR, the TCRdb table keeps only in-frame clones and is missing some. The sample shows some 150,000 clones, roughly nine tenths of them seen only once. The source material was peripheral blood, sampled on day 0 of AZD1222 vaccination. The receptors stem from an adult in good health.

The J gene is TRBJ2-7, the V gene TRBV6-5; D ambiguous. The CDR3 contains 13 residues. Germline-derived CDR1 and CDR2 are MNHEY and SVGAGI. V was trimmed by 6 bases and J by 0 bases, leaving 9 bases between them. The CDR3 sequence is CASRPLSSYEQYF. CDR3 nucleotides: TGTGCCAGCAGACCGTTAAGCTCCTACGAGCAGTACTTC.

The CDR3 loop is CASIDPGQGAREQYF. As DNA, the CDR3 is TGTGCCAGCATAGACCCGGGACAGGGGGCTCGCGAGCAGTACTTC. V is TRBV6-5 and J is TRBJ2-7; 12 positions agree with TRBD1. This CDR3 contains 15 residues. From germline, CDR1 is MNHEY and CDR2 SVGAGI. Unmatched junction bases numbered 10, after V lost 7 bases and J lost 6 bases.

The rearrangement links TRBV14 to TRBJ1-6; no clear D. Germline-derived CDR1 and CDR2 are SGHDN and FVKESK. The V end was cut by 1 base, the J end by 8 bases, with 3 bases between. The CDR3 spans 12 residues. The CDR3 coding sequence is TGTGCCAGCAGCCAAGGGGATTCACCCCTCCACTTT. As protein: CASSQGDSPLHF.

The chain recombines TRBV3-1 (or the pseudogene TRBV3-2) with TRBJ2-7; 9 bases are shared with TRBD2. V shed 0 bases and J 3 bases; nucleotides not matched to a gene: 9. The CDR3 has 17 residues. Germline CDR1 and CDR2: LGHDT and YNNKEL (reference sequence). The CDR3, as DNA: TGTGCCAGCAGCCAAGATCCGGATAGCGGGAGTTTCTACGAGCAGTACTTC. Protein sequence: CASSQDPDSGSFYEQYF.

The V and J genes are TRBV7-8 and TRBJ1-6; 7 bases agree with TRBD1. Germline V gene sequence: CDR1 SGHVS, CDR2 FQNEAQ. Trimming cost V 0 bases and J 4 bases; bases outside gene matches: 9. This CDR3 spans 18 amino acids. The CDR3: CASSLAGGTEFYNSPLHF. CDR3 bases: TGTGCCAGCAGCTTAGCGGGAGGGACAGAATTTTATAATTCACCCCTCCACTTT.

The chain joins TRBV6-5 to TRBJ2-1, with D tentatively TRBD1 or TRBD2 (6 bases each). V lost 7 bases, J lost 7 bases, and 20 bases lay in between. Germline CDR1 reads MNHEY; CDR2 reads SVGAGI. This CDR3 is 15 amino acids long. This CDR3 reads CASNWRGALINEQFF. CDR3 nucleotides: TGTGCCAGCAATTGGAGGGGGGCTCTAATTAATGAGCAGTTCTTC.

Note on this clone: This CDR3 is also generated by other DNA sequences in the sample. As DNA, the CDR3 is TGTGCCAGCAGCTTACAGGGGGCTGGGACTGAAGCTTTCTTT. Translating gives CASSLQGAGTEAFF. The V call is TRBV5-5, the J call TRBJ1-1; 9 nucleotides line up with TRBD1. J was trimmed by 5 bases and V by 2 bases; bases with no gene match: 4. CDR3 length: 14 amino acids. Germline V lookup: CDR1 SGHKS, CDR2 YYEKEE (reference sequence).

The genes are TRBV15 and TRBJ1-5; D perhaps matches TRBD1 (6 bases). Trimming pared 6 bases from V and 4 bases from J, leaving 10 bases between. In germline, CDR1 is LNHNV, CDR2 YYDKDF (reference sequence). There are 13 residues in the CDR3. CDR3 amino acids: CATSQGKNQPQHF. The CDR3 DNA reads TGTGCCACCAGTCAGGGGAAGAATCAGCCCCAGCATTTT.

This clone was found a few times. The J gene is TRBJ1-4, the V gene TRBV7-9; 8 nucleotides line up with TRBD1. The V and J ends lost 5 bases and 7 bases, in that order; junction bases with no gene match: 12. CDR3 length: 16 residues. Germline V CDR1 and CDR2: SEHNR, FQNEAQ (reference sequence). The CDR3 here is CASSPPDRVAGEKLFF. In DNA form, the CDR3 reads TGTGCCAGCAGCCCACCGGACAGGGTGGCGGGTGAAAAACTGTTTTTT.

This chain uses TRBV19 with TRBJ1-2; no definite D call. In germline, CDR1 is LNHDA, CDR2 SQIVND (reference sequence). CDR3 size: 14 residues. V was clipped by 7 bases and J by 4 bases, with 16 bases between them. In nucleotides, the CDR3 is TGTGCCAGTACCCCATCGGGGAGTTTCTATGGCTACACCTTC. Protein product: CASTPSGSFYGYTF.

This chain links TRBV4-1 with TRBJ1-2; D might be TRBD1 (6 bases). Trimming left V 1 base short and J 4 bases short, with 19 bases between. The CDR3 is made up of 17 amino acids. Looked up from germline, CDR1 is MGHRA and CDR2 is YSYEKL. The CDR3 loop is CASSQVNRALTGYGYTF. CDR3 in DNA: TGCGCCAGCAGCCAAGTCAACAGGGCTCTGACTGGCTATGGCTACACCTTC.

V gene TRBV6-6 combines with J gene TRBJ1-2, with a tentative D call TRBD1 (6 bases). Trimming pared 0 bases from V and 4 bases from J, leaving 15 bases between. The CDR3 totals 16 residues. The V gene's germline CDR1 is MNHNY and CDR2 SVGAGI (reference sequence). CDR3 region: CASSYSIGGASYGYTF. DNA of the CDR3: TGTGCCAGCAGTTACTCGATAGGGGGGGCTTCCTATGGCTACACCTTC.

The genes are TRBV5-4 and TRBJ1-6, with D possibly matching TRBD1 (5 bases). The CDR3 sequence is 15 residues long. Germline lookup yields CDR1 SGHNT and CDR2 YYREEE (reference sequence). V was shortened by 4 bases and J by 7 bases, with 15 bases between the two germline ends. CDR3 in DNA: TGTGCCAGCAGCCCCATCGACAGAAGAAATTCACCCCTCCACTTT. It encodes CASSPIDRRNSPLHF.

The genes are TRBV14 and TRBJ1-1; a possible D gene is TRBD1 (6 bases). Germline CDR1 reads SGHDN; CDR2 reads FVKESK. Trimming shortened V by 0 bases and J by 10 bases, and 15 bases separated the two germline ends. CDR3 length: 14 residues. The CDR3 loop is CASSQDLMGAVAFF. The CDR3 coding sequence is TGTGCCAGCAGCCAAGATCTAATGGGGGCGGTAGCTTTCTTT.

The V gene is TRBV7-9, the J gene TRBJ1-2; D ambiguous. The CDR3 sequence is 14 residues long. Germline V gene data show CDR1 as SEHNR and CDR2 as FQNEAQ (reference sequence). The V and J ends lost 1 base and 8 bases respectively, with 14 bases between them. CDR3 nucleotide sequence: TGTGCCAGCAGCTTAGGGGCGGGCGTAGAAGGCTACACCTTC. Its translation: CASSLGAGVEGYTF.

The chain combines TRBV15 with TRBJ2-4, with TRBD1 as a possible D gene (6 bases). Between the trimmed V and J ends, which lost 0 bases and 6 bases, there was a span of 12 bases. CDR1 is LNHNV and CDR2 is YYDKDF in the germline V gene (reference sequence). The CDR3 is made up of 15 amino acids. The CDR3 protein is CATSRDRSGVNIQYF. CDR3 coding DNA: TGTGCCACCAGCAGAGATCGATCAGGGGTAAACATTCAGTACTTC.

The chain recombines TRBV28 with TRBJ1-5; D might be TRBD1 (6 bases). CDR1 MDHEN and CDR2 SYDVKM come from the germline V gene. The CDR3 is 19 amino acids. V was cut by 6 bases and J by 5 bases, with 29 bases left in between. The DNA of the CDR3 is TGTGCCAGCAGAATTGGTCCCCACTCGGGGGGCCCCACTCATCAGCCCCAGCATTTT. It translates to CASRIGPHSGGPTHQPQHF.